Listed below are T cell receptor beta chains from one sample, sequenced in a study of blood T cell repertoires in COVID-19. Using immunoSEQ multiplex PCR, the repertoire was profiled, and TCRdb retains in-frame clones only, with some absent. The sample holds roughly 140,000 clones; approximately 80% are singletons and the top ten take roughly 7.2%. The sample consisted of peripheral blood. These receptors originate from a woman aged 45 to 65 in a cohort sampled during active or convalescent COVID-19. Each CDR3 is given with its conserved first and last residue. Each record gives: J gene, D gene, V gene, clone size, CDR3 protein, CDR3 DNA. D genes are given only for firm matches. For some rows the clone size is stated as once, few or many, or as a class when expanded; others skip it.

j_call: TRBJ1-4; d_call: TRBD1; v_call: TRBV14; clone_size: NA; cdr3_aa: CASSRGQGLELFF; cdr3_nt: TGTGCCAGCAGCCGAGGACAGGGATTGGAACTGTTTTTT
j_call: TRBJ1-2; d_call: NA; v_call: TRBV7-9; clone_size: NA; cdr3_aa: CASSPDNGGEFGYTF; cdr3_nt: TGTGCCAGCAGCCCGGACAACGGGGGAGAGTTTGGCTACACCTTC
j_call: TRBJ2-1; d_call: TRBD2; v_call: TRBV30; clone_size: NA; cdr3_aa: CAWKRGAGYNEQFF; cdr3_nt: TGTGCCTGGAAGCGGGGGGCAGGCTACAATGAGCAGTTCTTC
j_call: TRBJ1-6; d_call: TRBD1; v_call: TRBV19; clone_size: medium-sized; cdr3_aa: CASSTTGGRTPLHF; cdr3_nt: TGTGCCAGTAGCACCACAGGGGGCAGGACACCCCTCCACTTT
j_call: TRBJ2-1; d_call: NA; v_call: TRBV19; clone_size: NA; cdr3_aa: CASSTRTQRSSYNEQFF; cdr3_nt: TGTGCCAGTAGTACCCGAACTCAGCGCAGCTCCTACAATGAGCAGTTCTTC
j_call: TRBJ1-2; d_call: NA; v_call: TRBV19; clone_size: NA; cdr3_aa: CASSADRYYGYTF; cdr3_nt: TGTGCCAGTAGTGCCGACAGGTACTATGGCTACACCTTC
j_call: TRBJ2-2; d_call: NA; v_call: TRBV3-1/TRBV3-2; clone_size: NA; cdr3_aa: CASRGTGNTGELFF; cdr3_nt: TGTGCCAGCCGGGGGACGGGGAACACCGGGGAGCTGTTTTTT
j_call: TRBJ2-1; d_call: TRBD2; v_call: TRBV11-2; clone_size: NA; cdr3_aa: CASSLLTPGGDEQFF; cdr3_nt: TGTGCCAGCAGCTTATTGACCCCCGGGGGGGATGAGCAGTTCTTC
j_call: TRBJ1-2; d_call: TRBD1; v_call: TRBV19; clone_size: NA; cdr3_aa: CASSSVALDRQHGYTF; cdr3_nt: TGTGCCAGTAGTAGCGTGGCCTTGGACAGGCAGCATGGCTACACCTTC
j_call: TRBJ1-2; d_call: TRBD1; v_call: TRBV3-1/TRBV3-2; clone_size: few; cdr3_aa: CASSLTGAEGYTF; cdr3_nt: TGTGCCAGCAGCCTGACAGGGGCGGAAGGCTACACCTTC